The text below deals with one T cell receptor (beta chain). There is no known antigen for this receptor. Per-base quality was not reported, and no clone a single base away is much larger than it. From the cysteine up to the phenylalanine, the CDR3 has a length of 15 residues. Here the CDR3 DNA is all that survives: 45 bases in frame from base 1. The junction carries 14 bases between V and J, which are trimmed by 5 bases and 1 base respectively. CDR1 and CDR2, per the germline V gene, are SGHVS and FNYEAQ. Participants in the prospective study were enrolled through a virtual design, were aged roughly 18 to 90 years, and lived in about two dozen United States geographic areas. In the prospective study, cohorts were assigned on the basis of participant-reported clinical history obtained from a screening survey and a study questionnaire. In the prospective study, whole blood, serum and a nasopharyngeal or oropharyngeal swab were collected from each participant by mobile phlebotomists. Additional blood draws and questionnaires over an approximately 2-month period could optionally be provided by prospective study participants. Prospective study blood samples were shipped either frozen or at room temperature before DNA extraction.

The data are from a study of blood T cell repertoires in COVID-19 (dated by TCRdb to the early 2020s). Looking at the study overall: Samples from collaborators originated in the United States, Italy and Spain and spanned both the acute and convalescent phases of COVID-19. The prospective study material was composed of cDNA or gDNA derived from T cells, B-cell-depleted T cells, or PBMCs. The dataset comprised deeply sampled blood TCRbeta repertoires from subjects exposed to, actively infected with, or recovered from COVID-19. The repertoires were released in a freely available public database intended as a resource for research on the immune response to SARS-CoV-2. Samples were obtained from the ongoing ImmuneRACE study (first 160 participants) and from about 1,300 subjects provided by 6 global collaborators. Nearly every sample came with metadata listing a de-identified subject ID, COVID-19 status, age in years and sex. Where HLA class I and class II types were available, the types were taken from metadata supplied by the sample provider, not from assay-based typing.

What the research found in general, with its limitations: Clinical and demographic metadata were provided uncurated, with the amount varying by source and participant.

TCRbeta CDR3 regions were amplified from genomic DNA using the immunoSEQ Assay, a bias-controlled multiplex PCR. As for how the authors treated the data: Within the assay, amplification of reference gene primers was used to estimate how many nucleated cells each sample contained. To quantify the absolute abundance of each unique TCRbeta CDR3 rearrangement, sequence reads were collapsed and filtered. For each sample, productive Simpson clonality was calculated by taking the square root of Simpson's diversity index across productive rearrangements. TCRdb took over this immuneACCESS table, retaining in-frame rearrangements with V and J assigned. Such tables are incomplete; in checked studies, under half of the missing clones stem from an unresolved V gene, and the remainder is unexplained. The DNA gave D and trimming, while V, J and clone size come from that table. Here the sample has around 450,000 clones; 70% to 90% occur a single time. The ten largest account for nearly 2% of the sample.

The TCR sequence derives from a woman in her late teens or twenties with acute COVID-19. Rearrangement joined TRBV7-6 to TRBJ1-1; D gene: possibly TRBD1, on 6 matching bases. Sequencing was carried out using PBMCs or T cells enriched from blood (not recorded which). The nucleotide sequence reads TGTGCCAGCAGCGAAAGGGGGACGAAGAACACTGAAGCTTTCTTT. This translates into CASSERGTKNTEAFF.